Below, one TCR beta chain is given with its context. The sample comes from a study of blood T cell repertoires in COVID-19. V was pared by 5 bases and J by 4 bases, with 14 bases between. CDR1 and CDR2 from the germline V gene are MDHEN and SYDVKM. This CDR3 comprises 15 residues. The table came from immunoSEQ multiplex PCR; TCRdb's copy has only in-frame clones and leaves some out. This sample yields some 270,000 clones, of which 80% to 85% are seen a single time; more than 1.5% belongs to the top ten. The genes are TRBV28 and TRBJ2-2; no firm D call. Sequenced sample: peripheral blood. The source is a woman aged 40 to 55 who had recovered from COVID-19. This CDR3 reads CASSPTLVSTGELFF. The CDR3 DNA follows: TGTGCCAGCAGTCCAACCCTGGTGAGCACCGGGGAGCTGTTTTTT.